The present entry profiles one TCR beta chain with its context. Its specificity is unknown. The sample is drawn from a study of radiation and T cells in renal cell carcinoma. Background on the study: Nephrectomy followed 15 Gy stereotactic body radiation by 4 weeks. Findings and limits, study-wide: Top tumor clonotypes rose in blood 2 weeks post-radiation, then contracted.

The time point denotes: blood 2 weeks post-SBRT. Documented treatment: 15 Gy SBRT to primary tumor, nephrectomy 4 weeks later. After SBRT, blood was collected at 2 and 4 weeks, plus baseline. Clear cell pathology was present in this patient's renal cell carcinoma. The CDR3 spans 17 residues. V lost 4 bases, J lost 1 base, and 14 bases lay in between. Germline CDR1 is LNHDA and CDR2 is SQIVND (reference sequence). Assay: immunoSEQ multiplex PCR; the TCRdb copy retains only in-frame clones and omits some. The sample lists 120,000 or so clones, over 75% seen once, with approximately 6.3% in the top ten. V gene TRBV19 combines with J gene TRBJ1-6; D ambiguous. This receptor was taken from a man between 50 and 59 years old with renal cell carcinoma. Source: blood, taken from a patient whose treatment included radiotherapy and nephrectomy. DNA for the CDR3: TGTGCCAGTAGTACCGACACCTTCAGGTCCTATAATTCACCCCTCCACTTT. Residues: CASSTDTFRSYNSPLHF.